A single sample gave rise to the 8 T cell receptor beta chains below, sequenced in a study of blood T cells in healthy people across ages. PCR was performed a second time for about 7 to 11 cycles using a sample-barcoded 5' primer and a J-beta primer mix. TCRdb re-analysed the 5' RACE reads in MiXCR, keeping a single row per CDR3 protein. Among around 700,000 distinct CDR3 sequences listed, approximately 25% were seen once. The data were also submitted as part of a second study, on T cells of mothers and their children.

Sequencing was performed on blood. The receptors here all came from a boy between 10 and 17 years old in good health.

The chain joins TRBV10-2 to TRBJ2-7, with 7 nucleotides matching TRBD1. The CDR3 contains 15 residues. Looked up from germline, CDR1 is WSHSY and CDR2 is SAAADI. The trim removed 4 bases at V and 2 bases at J, leaving 8 bases unmatched. CDR3 protein: CASSAPGQSPYEQYF. CDR3 in DNA: TGCGCCAGCAGTGCACCGGGACAGAGCCCCTACGAGCAGTACTTC.

The sample holds a few counts of this clonotype. Sequence at one end of the junction differs from germline and may be a read error. CDR3 sequence (DNA): TGTGCCGTCAGTGACGGGGACAGTGTCTCCTACGAGCAGTACTTC. Its translation is CAVSDGDSVSYEQYF. The chain carries TRBV10-3 and TRBJ2-7; 7 positions match TRBD1. CDR1 is ENHRY and CDR2 is SYGVKD in the germline V gene. This CDR3 contains 15 residues.

This clonotype has a handful of counts. The rearrangement links TRBV2 to TRBJ2-7; the match to TRBD2 covers 12 bases. Germline CDR1 is SNHLY and CDR2 is FYNNEI. This CDR3 spans 17 amino acids. Germline trimming cut 6 bases from V and 0 bases from J; bases unmatched to any gene: 9. CDR3: CASSPTSGSPLSYEQYF. The CDR3 coding sequence is TGTGCCAGCAGCCCGACTAGCGGGAGCCCACTCTCCTACGAGCAGTACTTC.

The CDR3: CARSPGHSQNEKLFF. The CDR3 DNA sequence: TGTGCCAGAAGCCCCGGACATAGCCAAAACGAAAAACTGTTTTTT. The chain is built from TRBV6-1 and TRBJ1-4, with D possibly matching TRBD1 (5 bases). Trimming left V 9 bases short and J 8 bases short, with 22 bases between. Germline CDR1 is MNHNS and CDR2 is SASEGT. The CDR3 is made up of 15 amino acids.

The chain couples TRBV7-8 to TRBJ2-5; D unclear. The J call could be wrong; TRBJ2-7 is a better fit for the DNA end. The CDR3 is 14 residues long. Germline loops: CDR1 SGHVS, CDR2 FQNEAQ. The CDR3, as DNA: TGTGCCAGCAGCTTAGCAGGTCATACCTACGAGCAGTACTTC. Translating it yields CASSLAGHTYEQYF.

The chain couples TRBV2 to TRBJ1-1; D remains ambiguous. Trimming took 3 bases from V and 3 from J, leaving 2 bases between them. CDR3 size: 11 residues. Germline V gives CDR1 SNHLY, CDR2 FYNNEI. Here the CDR3 reads CASSEYTEAFF. CDR3 DNA sequence: TGTGCCAGCAGTGAGTACACTGAAGCTTTCTTT.

This clonotype came up a few times. V usage is TRBV3-1 and J usage is TRBJ2-7; the match to TRBD2 covers 7 bases. This CDR3 contains 16 residues. V shed 1 base, J shed 2 bases, and the junction held 8 bases outside the gene matches. The germline V gene has CDR1 LGHDT and CDR2 YNNKEL (reference sequence). The CDR3 DNA reads TGTGCCAGCAGCCAAGGGGCGGGAGCAGCCCCCTACGAGCAGTACTTC. Protein product: CASSQGAGAAPYEQYF.

The V call is TRBV12-3 or TRBV12-4, the J call TRBJ1-1, with D hard to call. With 3 bases removed from V and 7 bases from J, the gap between germline ends came to 12 bases. The CDR3 contains 13 residues. CDR3 sequence (DNA): TGTGCCAGCAGTTTCCCGGGAGGAGTTGAAGCTTTCTTT. Translation: CASSFPGGVEAFF.